This T cell receptor (beta chain) was retrieved from a study of blood T cell repertoires in COVID-19. Study in general: Researchers got acute and convalescent COVID-19 samples from the United States, Italy and Spain.

Categorization into cohorts depended on clinical history that participants reported. The length of the CDR3 is 15 residues. Germline V gives CDR1 SGHTA, CDR2 FQGTGA. V shed 5 bases and J shed 1 base, with 13 bases lying between them. Authors' analysis steps: Counts of nucleated cells, estimated from reference gene primer amplification, were obtained. The repertoire was sequenced with immunoSEQ multiplex PCR; TCRdb's copy has only in-frame clones and lacks some. That table furnishes V, J and clone size, whereas the DNA furnished D and trimming. The top ten hold roughly 3.7% of the sample, which has over 200,000 clones, 80% to 90% seen once.

The genes are TRBV7-3 and TRBJ2-3; a possible D gene is TRBD1 (5 bases). The source material was PBMCs or T cells enriched from blood (not recorded which). This receptor was obtained from a woman aged 30 to 39 who had been exposed to COVID-19. Here the CDR3 reads CASSPQVGGTDTQYF. CDR3 sequence (DNA): TGTGCCAGCAGCCCACAGGTCGGCGGCACAGATACGCAGTATTTT.